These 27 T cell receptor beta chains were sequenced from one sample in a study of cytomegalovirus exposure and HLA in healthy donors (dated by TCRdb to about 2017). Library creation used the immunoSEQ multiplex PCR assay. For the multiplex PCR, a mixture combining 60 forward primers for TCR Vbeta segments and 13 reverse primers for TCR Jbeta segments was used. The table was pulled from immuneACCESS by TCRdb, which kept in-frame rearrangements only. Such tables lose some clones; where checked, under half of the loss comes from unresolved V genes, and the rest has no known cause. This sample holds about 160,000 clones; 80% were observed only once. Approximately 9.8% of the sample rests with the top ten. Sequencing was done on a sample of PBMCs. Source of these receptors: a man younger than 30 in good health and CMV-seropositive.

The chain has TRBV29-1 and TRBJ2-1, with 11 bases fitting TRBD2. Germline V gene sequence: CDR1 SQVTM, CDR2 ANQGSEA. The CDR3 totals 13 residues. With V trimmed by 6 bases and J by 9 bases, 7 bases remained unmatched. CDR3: CSVLLAGEGEQFF. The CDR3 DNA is TGCAGCGTGTTACTAGCGGGAGAAGGTGAGCAGTTCTTC.

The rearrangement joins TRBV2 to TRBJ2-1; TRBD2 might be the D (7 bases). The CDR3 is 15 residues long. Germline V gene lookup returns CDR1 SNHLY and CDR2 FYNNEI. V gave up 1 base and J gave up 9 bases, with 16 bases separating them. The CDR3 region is CASSEVGGGATEQFF. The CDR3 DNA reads TGTGCCAGCAGTGAAGTAGGTGGGGGGGCCACTGAGCAGTTCTTC.

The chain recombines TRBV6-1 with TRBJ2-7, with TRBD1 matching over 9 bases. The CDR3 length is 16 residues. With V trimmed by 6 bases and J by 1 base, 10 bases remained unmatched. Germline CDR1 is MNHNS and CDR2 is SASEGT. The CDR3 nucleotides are TGTGCCAGCAGAGAATACCCGGGACAGGGTTCCTACGAGCAGTACTTC. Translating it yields CASREYPGQGSYEQYF.

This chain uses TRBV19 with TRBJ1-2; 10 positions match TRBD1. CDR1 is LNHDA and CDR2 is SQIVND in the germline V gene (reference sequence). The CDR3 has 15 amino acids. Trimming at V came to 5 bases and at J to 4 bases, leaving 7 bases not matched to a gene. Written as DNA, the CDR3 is TGTGCCAGTAGTTTGGGACAGGGGAAGGTCTATGGCTACACCTTC. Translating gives CASSLGQGKVYGYTF.

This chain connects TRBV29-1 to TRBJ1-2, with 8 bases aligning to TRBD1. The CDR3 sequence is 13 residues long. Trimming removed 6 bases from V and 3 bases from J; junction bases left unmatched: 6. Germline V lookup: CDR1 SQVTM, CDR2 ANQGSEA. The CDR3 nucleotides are TGCAGCGTAGACAGGGGAGGGGACTATGGCTACACCTTC. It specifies CSVDRGGDYGYTF.

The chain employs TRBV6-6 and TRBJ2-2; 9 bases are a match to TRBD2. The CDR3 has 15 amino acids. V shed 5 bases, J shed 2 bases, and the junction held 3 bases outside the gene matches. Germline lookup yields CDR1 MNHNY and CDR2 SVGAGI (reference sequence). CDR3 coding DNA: TGTGCCAGCAGTATAGCGGGGGCAAACACCGGGGAGCTGTTTTTT. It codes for CASSIAGANTGELFF.

The DNA for the CDR3 is TGCGCCAGCAGCTTGCCCCAACAGGGGGCGGACACTGAAGCTTTCTTT. It translates to CASSLPQQGADTEAFF. The V and J genes are TRBV5-1 and TRBJ1-1; 9 positions match TRBD1. After removal of 1 base from V and 3 bases from J, the junction contained 7 bases not matched to a gene. From germline, CDR1 is SGHRS and CDR2 YFSETQ. This CDR3 is 16 amino acids long.

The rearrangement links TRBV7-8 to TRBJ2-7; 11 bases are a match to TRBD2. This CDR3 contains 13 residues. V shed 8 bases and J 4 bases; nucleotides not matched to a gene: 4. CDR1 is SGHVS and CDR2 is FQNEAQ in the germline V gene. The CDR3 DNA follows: TGTGCCAGCCTACTAGCGGGAGCTTACGAGCAGTACTTC. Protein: CASLLAGAYEQYF.

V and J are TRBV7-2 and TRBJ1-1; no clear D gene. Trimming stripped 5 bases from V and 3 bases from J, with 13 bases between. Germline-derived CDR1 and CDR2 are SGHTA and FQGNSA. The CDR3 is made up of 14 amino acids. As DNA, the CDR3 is TGTGCCAGCAGCGGGCGGGTGGTGCACACTGAAGCTTTCTTT. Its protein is CASSGRVVHTEAFF.

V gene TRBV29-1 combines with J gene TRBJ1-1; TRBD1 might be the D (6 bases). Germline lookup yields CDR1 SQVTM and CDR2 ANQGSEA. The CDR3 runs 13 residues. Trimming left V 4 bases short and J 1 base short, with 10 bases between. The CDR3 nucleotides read TGCAGCGTTGTCGGACAGACGAACACTGAAGCTTTCTTT. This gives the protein CSVVGQTNTEAFF.

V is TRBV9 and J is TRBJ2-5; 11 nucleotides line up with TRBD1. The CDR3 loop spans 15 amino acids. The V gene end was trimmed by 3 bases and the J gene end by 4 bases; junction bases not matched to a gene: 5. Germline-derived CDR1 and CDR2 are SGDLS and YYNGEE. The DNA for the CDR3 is TGTGCCAGCAGCGCGGGACAGGGGGACTTAGAGACCCAGTACTTC. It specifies CASSAGQGDLETQYF.

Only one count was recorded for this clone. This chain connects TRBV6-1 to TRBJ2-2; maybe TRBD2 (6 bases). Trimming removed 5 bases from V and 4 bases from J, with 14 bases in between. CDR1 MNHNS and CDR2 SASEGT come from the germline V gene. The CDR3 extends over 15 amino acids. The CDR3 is CASSLVGGPTGELFF. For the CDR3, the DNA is TGTGCCAGCAGTTTAGTGGGGGGACCCACCGGGGAGCTGTTTTTT.

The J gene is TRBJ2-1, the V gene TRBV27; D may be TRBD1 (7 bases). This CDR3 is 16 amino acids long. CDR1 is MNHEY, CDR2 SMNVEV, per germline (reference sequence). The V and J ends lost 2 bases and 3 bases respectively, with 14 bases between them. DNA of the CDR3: TGTGCCAGCAGTTTAGGCGGGGACAGCCTCTACAATGAGCAGTTCTTC. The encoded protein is CASSLGGDSLYNEQFF.

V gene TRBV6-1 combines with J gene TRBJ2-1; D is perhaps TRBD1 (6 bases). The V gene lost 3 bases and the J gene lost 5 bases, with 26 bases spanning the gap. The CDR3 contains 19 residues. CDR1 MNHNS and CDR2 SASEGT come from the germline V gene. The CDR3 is CASSEETGKRYSGNNEQFF. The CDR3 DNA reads TGTGCCAGCAGTGAGGAAACAGGGAAACGGTACAGTGGTAACAATGAGCAGTTCTTC.

In DNA, the CDR3 is TGTGCCAGTTCTCTACACAGGACAGGGATTGAAGCTTTCTTT. This gives the protein CASSLHRTGIEAFF. J is TRBJ1-1 and V is TRBV19; 8 nucleotides agree with TRBD1. V shed 8 bases, J shed 7 bases, and the junction held 12 bases outside the gene matches. Germline V CDR1 and CDR2: LNHDA, SQIVND (reference sequence). The CDR3 runs 14 residues.

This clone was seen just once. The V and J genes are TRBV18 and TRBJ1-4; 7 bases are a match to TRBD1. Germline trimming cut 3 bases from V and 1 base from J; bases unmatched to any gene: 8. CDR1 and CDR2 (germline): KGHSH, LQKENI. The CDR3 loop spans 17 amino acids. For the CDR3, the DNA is TGTGCCAGCTCACCGCAGGAGGGGGCAGGAACTAATGAAAAACTGTTTTTT. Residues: CASSPQEGAGTNEKLFF.

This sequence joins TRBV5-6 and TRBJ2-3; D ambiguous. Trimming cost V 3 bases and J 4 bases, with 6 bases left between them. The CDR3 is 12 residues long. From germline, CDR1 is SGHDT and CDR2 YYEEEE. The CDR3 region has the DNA TGTGCCAGCAGCTATCTAGCAGATACGCAGTATTTT. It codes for CASSYLADTQYF. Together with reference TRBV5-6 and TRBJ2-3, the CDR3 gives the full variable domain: DAGVTQSPTHLIKTRGQQVTLRCSPKSGHDTVSWYQQALGQGPQFIFQYYEEEERQRGNFPDRFSGHQFPNYSSELNVNALLLGDSALYLCASSYLADTQYFGPGTRLTVL.

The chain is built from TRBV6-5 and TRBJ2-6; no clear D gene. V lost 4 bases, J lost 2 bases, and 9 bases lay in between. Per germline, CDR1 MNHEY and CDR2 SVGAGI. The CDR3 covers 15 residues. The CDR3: CASSSSQTGANVLTF. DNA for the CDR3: TGTGCCAGCAGTTCATCCCAGACTGGGGCCAACGTCCTGACTTTC.

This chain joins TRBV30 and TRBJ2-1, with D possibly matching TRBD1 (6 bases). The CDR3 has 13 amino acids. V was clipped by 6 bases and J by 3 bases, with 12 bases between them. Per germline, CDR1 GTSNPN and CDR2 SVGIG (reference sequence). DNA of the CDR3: TGTGCCTGCGCGGACAGCAACTACAATGAGCAGTTCTTC. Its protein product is CACADSNYNEQFF.

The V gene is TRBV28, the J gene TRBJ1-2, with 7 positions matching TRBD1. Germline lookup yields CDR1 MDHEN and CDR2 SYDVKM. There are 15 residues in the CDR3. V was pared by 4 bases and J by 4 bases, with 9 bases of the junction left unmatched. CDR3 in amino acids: CASSSPRDRPYGYTF. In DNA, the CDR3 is TGTGCCAGCAGTTCCCCCCGGGACAGACCCTATGGCTACACCTTC.

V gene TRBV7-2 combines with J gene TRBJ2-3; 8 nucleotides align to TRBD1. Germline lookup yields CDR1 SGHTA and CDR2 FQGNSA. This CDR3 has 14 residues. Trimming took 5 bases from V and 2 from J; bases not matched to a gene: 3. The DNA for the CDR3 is TGTGCCAGCAGCCTGGGACAGGACACAGATACGCAGTATTTT. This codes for CASSLGQDTDTQYF.

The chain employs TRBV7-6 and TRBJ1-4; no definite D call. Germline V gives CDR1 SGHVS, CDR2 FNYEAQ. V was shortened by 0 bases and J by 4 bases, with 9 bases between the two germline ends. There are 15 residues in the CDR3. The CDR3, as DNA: TGTGCCAGCAGCTTAGCCGGGTCACGTAATGAAAAACTGTTTTTT. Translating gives CASSLAGSRNEKLFF.

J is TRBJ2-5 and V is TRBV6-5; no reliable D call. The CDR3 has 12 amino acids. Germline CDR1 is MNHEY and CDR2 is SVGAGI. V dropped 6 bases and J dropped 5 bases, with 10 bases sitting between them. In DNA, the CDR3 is TGTGCCAGCAGCCCCAGTCCGGAGACCCAGTACTTC. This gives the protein CASSPSPETQYF.

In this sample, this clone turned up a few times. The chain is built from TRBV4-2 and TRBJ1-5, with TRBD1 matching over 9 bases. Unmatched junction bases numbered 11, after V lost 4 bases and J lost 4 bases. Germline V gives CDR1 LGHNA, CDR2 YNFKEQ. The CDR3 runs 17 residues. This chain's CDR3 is CASSPVGTGKINQPQHF. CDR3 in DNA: TGTGCCAGCAGCCCAGTGGGGACAGGGAAAATAAATCAGCCCCAGCATTTT.

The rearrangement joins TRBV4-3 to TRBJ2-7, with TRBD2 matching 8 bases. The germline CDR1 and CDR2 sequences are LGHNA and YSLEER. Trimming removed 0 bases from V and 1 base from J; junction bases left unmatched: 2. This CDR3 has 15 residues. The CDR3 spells CASSQDASGSYEQYF. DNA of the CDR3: TGCGCCAGCAGCCAAGATGCTAGCGGGTCCTACGAGCAGTACTTC.

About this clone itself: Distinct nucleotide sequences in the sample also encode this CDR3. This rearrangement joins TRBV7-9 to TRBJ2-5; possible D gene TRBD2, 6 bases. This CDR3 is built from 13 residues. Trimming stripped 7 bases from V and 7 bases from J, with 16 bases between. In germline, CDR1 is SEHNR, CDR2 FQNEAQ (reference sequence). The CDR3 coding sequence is TGTGCCAGCAAGCGGGCGGCCCCCGGGACCCAGTACTTC. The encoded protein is CASKRAAPGTQYF. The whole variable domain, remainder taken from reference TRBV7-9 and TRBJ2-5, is DTGVSQNPRHKITKRGQNVTFRCDPISEHNRLYWYRQTLGQGPEFLTYFQNEAQLEKSRLLSDRFSAERPKGSFSTLEIQRTEQGDSAMYLCASKRAAPGTQYFGPGTRLLVL.

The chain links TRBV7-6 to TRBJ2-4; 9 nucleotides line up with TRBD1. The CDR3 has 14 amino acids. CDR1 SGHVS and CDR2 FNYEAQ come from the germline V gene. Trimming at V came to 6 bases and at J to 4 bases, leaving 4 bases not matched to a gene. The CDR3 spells CASSTGTGKNIQYF. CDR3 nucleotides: TGTGCCAGCAGTACCGGGACAGGGAAAAACATTCAGTACTTC.